This T cell receptor (beta chain) was observed in a study of T cells in Graves' hyperthyroidism and ophthalmopathy. The V and J ends lost 3 bases and 5 bases respectively, with 13 bases between them. Germline CDR1 is SEHNR and CDR2 is FQNEAQ (reference sequence). The CDR3 is 14 amino acids. Template material for amplifying TCR beta CDR3 regions consisted of RNA transcripts. Primed by the HTBI set, a first-round RT-PCR was run on the TCR CDR3. One entry per CDR3 protein results from TCRdb running MiXCR on the multiplex PCR reads. This sample has approximately 30,000 distinct CDR3 sequences; approximately 52% occur once, and the top ten carry under 30%.

The rearrangement joins TRBV7-9 to TRBJ2-5; D may be TRBD1 (6 bases). Sample: blood. The sequence was obtained from a middle-aged woman with Graves' ophthalmopathy. The CDR3 spells CASSFADSRETQYF. For the CDR3, the DNA is TGTGCCAGCAGCTTCGCGGACAGCAGGGAGACCCAGTACTTC.